Listed below are T cell receptor beta chains from one sample, sequenced in a study of T-cell reconstitution after alpha-beta-depleted transplantation in children. Via MiXCR, TCRdb re-called the PCR reads, giving one row per CDR3 protein. Among approximately 800,000 distinct CDR3 sequences, 15% to 20% were seen once, and the ten largest hold 5%. This specimen was PBMCs, mostly from graft donor cells, taken 360 days after TCRalphabeta/CD19-depleted stem cell transplant. The receptors stem from a male patient younger than 18 who had a stem cell transplant for acute lymphoblastic leukemia, so the T cells may come from the graft donor. Both conserved end residues are part of each CDR3. D genes are given only for firm matches. The listing skips clone size in some rows; elsewhere it reads once, few, many or a size class.

CDR3 DNA	CDR3 protein	clone size	D gene	V gene	J gene
TGCAGTGCGTGGGACAGCCAATCGATCTATGGCTACACCTTC	CSAWDSQSIYGYTF	NA	TRBD1	TRBV20-1	TRBJ1-2
TGTGCCAGCAGCCCCGGGCTCTCTGGAAACACCATATATTTT	CASSPGLSGNTIYF	NA	NA	TRBV7-3	TRBJ1-3
TGCGCCAGCATCGGGACTCACCTTATGGATGAGCAGTTCTTC	CASIGTHLMDEQFF	many	NA	TRBV5-1	TRBJ2-1
TGCAGTGCTAGAGATCTCTGGGATACGCAGTATTTT	CSARDLWDTQYF	many	NA	TRBV20-1	TRBJ2-3
TGCGCCAGCAGCTTAAGCGGCGGGACTAGACTATACAATGAGCAGTTCTTC	CASSLSGGTRLYNEQFF	few	TRBD2	TRBV5-1	TRBJ2-1
TGCGCCAGCAGCCAAGTGGCTCGCGGGCTAATCACAGATACGCAGTATTTT	CASSQVARGLITDTQYF	few	NA	TRBV4-1	TRBJ2-3
TGTGCCAGCCAAAGGGGCTACAATGAGCAGTTCTTC	CASQRGYNEQFF	few	NA	TRBV14	TRBJ2-1
TGTGCCAGCAGTTACTCGATGGCAGTTAACACCGGGGAGCTGTTTTTT	CASSYSMAVNTGELFF	few	NA	TRBV6-5	TRBJ2-2
TGTGCCAGCAGCTGGCTAATAGCGGGAGTCGAGCAGTTCTTC	CASSWLIAGVEQFF	many	TRBD2	TRBV11-2	TRBJ2-1
TGTGCCAGCACATTCGAAGTGAGCAGCACCGGGGAGCTGTTTTTT	CASTFEVSSTGELFF	many	NA	TRBV2	TRBJ2-2